This TCR beta chain was sequenced during a study of shared clonotypes between healthy human individuals. Study-level findings and limits: Generation probabilities were higher for clonotypes shared across all four sorted-subset donors than for unshared ones. Of the naive CD4 clonotypes, approximately 5% were shared across several donors.

V gave up 3 bases and J gave up 7 bases; unmatched junction bases: 13. Germline V gives CDR1 MNHEY, CDR2 SMNVEV (reference sequence). The CDR3 loop spans 17 amino acids. The data were produced by immunoSEQ multiplex PCR, yet TCRdb's version contains in-frame clones alone and is incomplete. The table includes 70,000 to 95,000 clones, under 65% detected once. With regard to this clone: Its antigen is as yet unknown.

The chain couples TRBV27 to TRBJ2-1; 9 bases match TRBD2. This TCR was recovered from a man between 25 and 39 years old in good health. The sample consisted of memory CD8+ T cells sorted from blood. As to subset: CD45RO+ cells pooled with CCR7-negative TemRA cells. The CDR3 sequence is CASSFSLAGAPWNEQFF. For the CDR3, the DNA is TGTGCCAGCAGTTTCTCGTTAGCGGGAGCCCCTTGGAATGAGCAGTTCTTC.